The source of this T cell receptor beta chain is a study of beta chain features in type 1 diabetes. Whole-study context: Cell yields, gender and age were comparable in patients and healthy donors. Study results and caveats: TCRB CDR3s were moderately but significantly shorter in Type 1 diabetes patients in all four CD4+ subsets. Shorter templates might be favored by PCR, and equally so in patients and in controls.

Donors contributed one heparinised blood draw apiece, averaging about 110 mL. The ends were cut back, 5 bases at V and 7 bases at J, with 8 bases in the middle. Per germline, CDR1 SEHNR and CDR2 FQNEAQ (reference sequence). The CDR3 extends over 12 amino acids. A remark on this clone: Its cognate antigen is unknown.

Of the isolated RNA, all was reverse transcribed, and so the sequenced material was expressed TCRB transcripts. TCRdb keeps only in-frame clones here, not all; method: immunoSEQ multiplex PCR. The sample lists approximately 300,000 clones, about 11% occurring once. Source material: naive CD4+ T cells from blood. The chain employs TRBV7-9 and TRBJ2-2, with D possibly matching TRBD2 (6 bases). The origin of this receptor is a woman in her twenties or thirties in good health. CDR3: CASSREIGELFF. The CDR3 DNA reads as TGTGCCAGCAGCCGGGAGATCGGGGAGCTGTTTTTT.